This entry describes one T cell receptor (beta chain). Its antigen is not identified. These data originate in a study of shared clonotypes between healthy human individuals. Study in general: A couple of female and three male donors aged 18 to 49 were enrolled.

Here immunoSEQ multiplex PCR was the method, and the copy in TCRdb shows in-frame clones only, minus some. The sample shows about 2 million clones, 85% to 95% of them seen only once. Naive CD8 isolation took CD45RO-negative cells positively selected for CCR7 and excluded terminally differentiated effector memory CD45RA+ cells. Study results and limitations: Naive subsets generally exceeded memory subsets in estimated richness.

This CDR3 region has 17 residues. Germline lookup yields CDR1 LGHNA and CDR2 YSLEER. After removal of 0 bases from V and 5 bases from J, the junction contained 10 bases not matched to a gene. The sequence came from a man aged 18 to 29 in good health. The specimen was naive CD8+ T cells sorted from blood. V gene TRBV4-3 combines with J gene TRBJ2-7; 10 bases map to TRBD2. This CDR3 is CASSQEAQREGPHEQYF. CDR3 DNA: TGCGCCAGCAGCCAAGAAGCCCAGCGGGAGGGCCCCCACGAGCAGTACTTC.